This T cell receptor beta chain was recorded in a study of blood T cells in healthy people across ages. A J-beta primer mix and a sample-barcoded 5' primer were used in a second PCR of roughly 6 to 12 cycles. From the 5' RACE reads, TCRdb called clonotypes with MiXCR, one entry per CDR3 protein. The top ten hold 3% to 4% of the sample, which has around 520,000 distinct CDR3 sequences, about 26% seen once. This clonotype has more than one count but fewer than ten. An end of the junction does not agree with germline; a read error may underlie this. The CDR3 consists of 14 residues. The data were also submitted as part of a second study, on T cells of mothers and their children.

Sample: blood. The sequence derives from a boy aged 2 to 9 in good health. The genes are TRBV12-3 or TRBV12-4 and TRBJ1-4; D remains unclear. The CDR3 bases are TGTGCCAGCAGGGCGACGGACGGAAATGGAAAACTGTTTTTT. Its translation: CASRATDGNGKLFF.